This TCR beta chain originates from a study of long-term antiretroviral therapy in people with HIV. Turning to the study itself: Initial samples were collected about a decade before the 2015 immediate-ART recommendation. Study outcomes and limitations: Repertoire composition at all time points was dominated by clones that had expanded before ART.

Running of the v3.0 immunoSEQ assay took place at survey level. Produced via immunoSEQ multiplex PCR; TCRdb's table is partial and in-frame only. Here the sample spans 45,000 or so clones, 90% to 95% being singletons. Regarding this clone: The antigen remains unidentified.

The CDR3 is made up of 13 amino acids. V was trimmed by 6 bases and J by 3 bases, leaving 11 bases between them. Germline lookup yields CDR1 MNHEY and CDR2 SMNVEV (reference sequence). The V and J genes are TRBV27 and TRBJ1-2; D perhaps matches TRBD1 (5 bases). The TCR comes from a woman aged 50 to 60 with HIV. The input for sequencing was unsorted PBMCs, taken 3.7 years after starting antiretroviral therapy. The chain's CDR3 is CASREGTDYGYTF. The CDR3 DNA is TGTGCCAGCAGAGAAGGGACGGACTATGGCTACACCTTC.